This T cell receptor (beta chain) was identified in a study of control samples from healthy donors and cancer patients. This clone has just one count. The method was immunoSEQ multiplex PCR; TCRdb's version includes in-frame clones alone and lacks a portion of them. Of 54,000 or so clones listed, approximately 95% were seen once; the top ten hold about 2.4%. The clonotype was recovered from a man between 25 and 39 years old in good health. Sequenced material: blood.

The CDR3 spells CASSLTGGAFF. The CDR3 coding sequence is TGTGCCAGCAGCCTGACAGGGGGAGCTTTCTTT. The chain employs TRBV7-9 and TRBJ1-1, with 9 bases that match TRBD1. J gave up 10 bases and V 5 bases, and 2 bases lay outside the gene matches. Germline CDR1 SEHNR, CDR2 FQNEAQ (reference sequence). This CDR3 contains 11 residues.